The 27 T cell receptor beta chains in this list originate from one sample, sequenced in a study of T cell responses to AZD1222 COVID-19 vaccine. Libraries were prepared by immunoSEQ multiplex PCR; TCRdb keeps only in-frame clonotypes and omits some of them. The sample yields 100,000 to 150,000 clones, 80% to 90% seen once. Source: peripheral blood, taken on day 0 of AZD1222 vaccination. The receptors shown here come from an adult in good health.

V and J are TRBV2 and TRBJ2-1, with D perhaps matching TRBD2 (6 bases). This CDR3 has 13 amino acids. Germline CDR1 SNHLY, CDR2 FYNNEI. The V and J ends lost 6 bases and 7 bases respectively, with 13 bases between them. The CDR3 sequence: CASRAGSGNEQFF. As DNA, the CDR3 is TGTGCCAGCAGGGCGGGAAGTGGAAATGAGCAGTTCTTC.

The rearrangement joins TRBV5-4 to TRBJ1-1; the match to TRBD1 covers 10 bases. V gave up 4 bases and J gave up 6 bases; unmatched junction bases: 6. This CDR3 is built from 14 residues. The germline V gene has CDR1 SGHNT and CDR2 YYREEE (reference sequence). The CDR3 region is CASSGDRGRAEAFF. The CDR3 DNA sequence: TGTGCCAGCAGCGGGGACAGGGGTAGAGCTGAAGCTTTCTTT.

This chain uses TRBV7-8 with TRBJ1-2; maybe TRBD1 (5 bases). CDR3 length equals 12 residues. From germline, CDR1 is SGHVS and CDR2 FQNEAQ. Trimming pared 6 bases from V and 0 bases from J, leaving 5 bases between. Here the CDR3 DNA reads TGTGCCAGCAGACAGGCTAACTATGGCTACACCTTC. Translating gives CASRQANYGYTF. The full variable domain, with the rest looked up from reference TRBV7-8 and TRBJ1-2, is GAGVSQSPRYKVAKRGQDVALRCDPISGHVSLFWYQQALGQGPEFLTYFQNEAQLDKSGLPSDRFFAERPEGSVSTLKIQRTQQEDSAVYLCASRQANYGYTFGSGTRLTVV.

CDR3 loop: CASSTGTGEQPQHF. The CDR3 DNA reads as TGTGCCAGTAGTACTGGGACAGGGGAACAGCCCCAGCATTTT. This chain uses TRBV19 with TRBJ1-5, with 10 bases that match TRBD1. The CDR3 contains 14 residues. Losses at the gene ends were 4 bases for V and 7 bases for J; bases not matched to a gene: 4. Germline assignment: CDR1 LNHDA and CDR2 SQIVND (reference sequence). The full variable domain, its missing parts supplied by reference TRBV19 and TRBJ1-5, is DGGITQSPKYLFRKEGQNVTLSCEQNLNHDAMYWYRQDPGQGLRLIYYSQIVNDFQKGDIAEGYSVSREKKESFPLTVTSAQKNPTAFYLCASSTGTGEQPQHFGDGTRLSIL.

J is TRBJ2-1 and V is TRBV4-1; 7 positions agree with TRBD2. This CDR3 is built from 16 residues. V shed 4 bases, J shed 8 bases, and the junction held 14 bases outside the gene matches. Looked up from germline, CDR1 is MGHRA and CDR2 is YSYEKL. CDR3 sequence (DNA): TGCGCCAGCAGCCCCTATGAGGGAGGGCCAGCCGATGAGCAGTTCTTC. Translated, it gives CASSPYEGGPADEQFF.

V gene TRBV19 combines with J gene TRBJ2-5, with TRBD2 matching 12 bases. CDR3 length: 16 residues. Trimming took 5 bases from V and 5 from J; bases not matched to a gene: 9. CDR1 is LNHDA and CDR2 is SQIVND in the germline V gene (reference sequence). In DNA, the CDR3 is TGTGCCAGTAGTTTGACTAGCGGGAGATTTGGGGAGACCCAGTACTTC. Translated, it gives CASSLTSGRFGETQYF.

This clone was seen only once. The chain is built from TRBV9 and TRBJ2-1; weak D call: TRBD2 (7 bases). CDR1 and CDR2 (germline): SGDLS, YYNGEE. Trimming removed 4 bases at V and 9 bases at J, with 17 bases between. The CDR3 has 14 residues. In DNA, the CDR3 is TGTGCCAGCAGCCCCTATACAGGGAGGGTTGAGCAGTTCTTC. Its translation: CASSPYTGRVEQFF.

The rearrangement joins TRBV7-2 to TRBJ1-4; D is uncertain. The V end was cut by 0 bases, the J end by 7 bases, with 9 bases between. The CDR3 is 14 amino acids. The germline V gene encodes CDR1 SGHTA and CDR2 FQGNSA. CDR3 in amino acids: CASSLAGVGEKLFF. DNA of the CDR3: TGTGCCAGCAGCTTAGCCGGGGTTGGTGAAAAACTGTTTTTT.

This chain links TRBV11-2 with TRBJ2-7; 8 positions agree with TRBD1. Unmatched junction bases numbered 6, after V lost 3 bases and J lost 2 bases. This CDR3 is 15 amino acids long. Germline CDR1 SGHAT, CDR2 FQNNGV. The CDR3 region is CASSFLRDRTYEQYF. DNA of the CDR3: TGTGCCAGCAGCTTCTTAAGGGACAGGACCTACGAGCAGTACTTC.

This clone has a handful of counts. The chain is built from TRBV6-1 and TRBJ2-7; 8 bases are a match to TRBD1. V was pared by 3 bases and J by 5 bases, with 15 bases of the junction left unmatched. Germline values: CDR1 MNHNS, CDR2 SASEGT. CDR3 length: 17 amino acids. Here the CDR3 reads CASSDGQGQVSFHEQYF. For the CDR3, the DNA is TGTGCCAGCAGTGACGGACAGGGTCAGGTTTCGTTCCACGAGCAGTACTTC.

The chain couples TRBV10-1 to TRBJ1-1; TRBD1 might be the D (6 bases). The CDR3 runs to 14 residues. The V end lost 3 bases, the J end lost 11 bases, and 19 bases lay between the germline ends. Germline V lookup: CDR1 WNHNN, CDR2 SYGVQD (reference sequence). The CDR3 region is CASSDGSSRGPAFF. The DNA of the CDR3 is TGCGCCAGCAGTGACGGATCGAGCAGGGGTCCTGCTTTCTTT.

This chain connects TRBV20-1 to TRBJ1-4, with no clear D. Looked up from germline, CDR1 is DFQATT and CDR2 is SNEGSKA (reference sequence). The CDR3 has 11 amino acids. V lost 7 bases, J lost 5 bases, and 8 bases lay in between. CDR3 residues: CSVGENEKLFF. DNA for the CDR3: TGCAGTGTCGGGGAAAATGAAAAACTGTTTTTT.

The rearrangement uses TRBV24-1 and TRBJ1-5; 8 bases align to TRBD1. The CDR3 covers 16 residues. With V trimmed by 4 bases and J by 4 bases, 8 bases remained unmatched. The germline gives CDR1 KGHDR, CDR2 SFDVKD. CDR3 sequence (DNA): TGTGCCACCAGTGACCGACAGGGGCTTCAGAATCAGCCCCAGCATTTT. This codes for CATSDRQGLQNQPQHF.

The rearrangement joins TRBV5-4 to TRBJ2-7; D is unclear. Germline CDR1 and CDR2: SGHNT and YYREEE (reference sequence). The ends were cut back, 0 bases at V and 4 bases at J, with 8 bases in the middle. The CDR3 runs to 13 residues. This CDR3 is CASSLAGLYEQYF. The CDR3 nucleotides read TGTGCCAGCAGCTTGGCGGGTCTTTACGAGCAGTACTTC.

The chain employs TRBV5-1 and TRBJ2-7; TRBD1 aligns across 9 bases. The CDR3 contains 14 residues. Germline loops: CDR1 SGHRS, CDR2 YFSETQ. V was pared by 3 bases and J by 5 bases, with 6 bases of the junction left unmatched. The CDR3 is CASSSGTGINEQYF. The CDR3 nucleotides read TGCGCCAGCAGCTCCGGGACAGGGATAAACGAGCAGTACTTC.

The chain couples TRBV5-1 to TRBJ2-2, with TRBD1 matching over 7 bases. This CDR3 contains 15 residues. V lost 0 bases to trimming and J lost 6 bases; unmatched junction nucleotides: 5. Germline assignment: CDR1 SGHRS and CDR2 YFSETQ. In DNA, the CDR3 is TGCGCCAGCAGCTTGGGACAGGGTAGGGCCGGGGAGCTGTTTTTT. This codes for CASSLGQGRAGELFF.

The rearrangement links TRBV10-2 to TRBJ1-2; D not resolved. The CDR3 is 14 amino acids. Germline CDR1 and CDR2: WSHSY and SAAADI. V lost 2 bases and J 5 bases, leaving 12 bases between the germline ends. The CDR3 protein is CASSEPTGGYGYTF. CDR3 in DNA: TGCGCCAGCAGTGAGCCCACGGGCGGATATGGCTACACCTTC.

V is TRBV19 and J is TRBJ2-7; 11 bases match TRBD2. V was clipped by 4 bases and J by 0 bases; unmatched bases: 2. The CDR3 contains 15 residues. CDR1 and CDR2 (germline): LNHDA, SQIVND (reference sequence). In nucleotides, the CDR3 is TGTGCCAGTAGTACAACTAGCGGGGGCTCCTACGAGCAGTACTTC. Protein product: CASSTTSGGSYEQYF. Using reference TRBV19 and TRBJ2-7 for the parts outside the CDR3, the full variable domain is DGGITQSPKYLFRKEGQNVTLSCEQNLNHDAMYWYRQDPGQGLRLIYYSQIVNDFQKGDIAEGYSVSREKKESFPLTVTSAQKNPTAFYLCASSTTSGGSYEQYFGPGTRLTVT.

This chain joins TRBV3-1 (or the pseudogene TRBV3-2) and TRBJ2-7; D remains ambiguous. Looked up from germline, CDR1 is LGHDT and CDR2 is YNNKEL (reference sequence). Trimming cost V 1 base and J 9 bases, with 4 bases left between them. CDR3 length equals 10 residues. The CDR3 protein is CASSQARQYF. CDR3 bases: TGTGCCAGCAGCCAAGCCAGGCAGTACTTC.

The chain recombines TRBV12-3 or TRBV12-4 with TRBJ2-2, with D hard to call. The germline V and J ends were trimmed by 4 bases and 2 bases, with 5 bases remaining between them. The CDR3 is 13 amino acids. This CDR3 is CASSSYNTGELFF. As DNA, the CDR3 is TGTGCCAGCAGTTCCTACAACACCGGGGAGCTGTTTTTT.

The gene calls are TRBV6-1 and TRBJ1-5; D is perhaps TRBD1 (6 bases). CDR1 is MNHNS and CDR2 is SASEGT in the germline V gene. The CDR3 spans 16 residues. V dropped 0 bases and J dropped 6 bases, with 15 bases sitting between them. The CDR3 spells CASSEATWGASQPQHF. CDR3 coding DNA: TGTGCCAGCAGTGAAGCGACTTGGGGGGCAAGTCAGCCCCAGCATTTT.

In DNA form, the CDR3 reads TGTGCCAGCAGCCAAATGGGACTTGGCACAGATACGCAGTATTTT. Translated: CASSQMGLGTDTQYF. This rearrangement joins TRBV3-1 (or the pseudogene TRBV3-2) to TRBJ2-3, with D perhaps TRBD2 (6 bases). The ends were cut back, 2 bases at V and 1 base at J, with 10 bases in the middle. This CDR3 is 15 amino acids long. From germline, CDR1 is LGHDT and CDR2 YNNKEL (reference sequence).

CDR3 DNA sequence: TGTGCCAGCAGCCCCAGGGGGGAGGTCTATGGCTACACCTTC. Residues: CASSPRGEVYGYTF. J is TRBJ1-2 and V is TRBV7-9; 7 bases are shared with TRBD1. V was clipped by 5 bases and J by 4 bases; unmatched bases: 7. The CDR3 is 14 residues long. Germline V gene data show CDR1 as SEHNR and CDR2 as FQNEAQ (reference sequence).

The genes are TRBV24-1 and TRBJ1-5, with D perhaps TRBD1 (5 bases). The length of the CDR3 is 13 residues. CDR1 and CDR2 (germline): KGHDR, SFDVKD. Trimming removed 9 bases from V and 4 bases from J, with 12 bases in between. The CDR3 DNA reads TGTGCCACCCAAAGGGACGGGAATCAGCCCCAGCATTTT. Residues: CATQRDGNQPQHF.

The rearrangement links TRBV6-6 to TRBJ2-3, with 10 bases that match TRBD1. The germline V gene has CDR1 MNHNY and CDR2 SVGAGI (reference sequence). CDR3 length: 17 residues. V dropped 5 bases and J dropped 2; count of bases not matched to a gene: 10. CDR3 in DNA: TGTGCCAGCAGTCGATCCACCGGGACAGGGGTCACAGATACGCAGTATTTT. It yields the protein CASSRSTGTGVTDTQYF.

This clone was counted once. V is TRBV9 and J is TRBJ1-1; D is possibly TRBD1 (5 bases). Trimming left V 0 bases short and J 1 base short, with 10 bases between. Looked up from germline, CDR1 is SGDLS and CDR2 is YYNGEE. The CDR3 has 15 amino acids. The CDR3 spells CASSVGSGQNTEAFF. CDR3 DNA: TGTGCCAGCAGCGTAGGTTCAGGGCAGAACACTGAAGCTTTCTTT.

The chain employs TRBV2 and TRBJ2-7, with a tentative D call TRBD1 (5 bases). Germline V gene data show CDR1 as SNHLY and CDR2 as FYNNEI. V lost 1 base and J 5 bases, leaving 9 bases between the germline ends. This CDR3 has 13 amino acids. The CDR3 coding sequence is TGTGCCAGCAGTGAAGGTCAGGGAAACGAGCAGTACTTC. Its translation: CASSEGQGNEQYF.